The next 20 T cell receptor beta chains were all read from a single sample in a study of molecular identifiers for immune sequencing clone quantification. TCRdb re-analysed the PCR reads in MiXCR, keeping a single row per CDR3 protein. In the table there are approximately 630,000 distinct CDR3 sequences, about 25% of which are singletons. Sequencing was done on a sample of naive CD8+ T cells from blood, with Jurkat cell RNA spiked in. Specified subset: FACS-sorted CD8+CD4-CCR7+CD45RA+ naive T cells. These receptors originate from a human donor in good health. Some libraries in this study had Jurkat cell RNA spiked in.

This clonotype was detected ten times or more. V gene TRBV20-1 combines with J gene TRBJ1-1; unclear D gene. With 0 bases removed from V and 2 bases from J, the gap between germline ends came to 13 bases. Germline assignment: CDR1 DFQATT and CDR2 SNEGSKA (reference sequence). This CDR3 has 15 residues. CDR3: CSARDQGIPNTEAFF. The CDR3 region has the DNA TGCAGTGCTAGAGATCAAGGGATCCCTAACACTGAAGCTTTCTTT.

Note on this clonotype: With a much larger clone just one base away, this may be a read error. The chain links TRBV25-1 to TRBJ2-3, with 7 bases matching TRBD2. The V and J ends lost 2 bases and 8 bases, in that order; junction bases with no gene match: 16. CDR1 MGHDK and CDR2 SYGVNS come from the germline V gene. This CDR3 is 17 amino acids long. CDR3 in amino acids: CASSEEWTGGGAVTQYF. The CDR3 bases are TGTGCCAGCAGTGAAGAATGGACGGGAGGAGGGGCAGTTACGCAGTATTTT.

This clonotype came up many times. This chain links TRBV4-2 with TRBJ1-5; D not resolved. Germline CDR1 is LGHNA and CDR2 is YNFKEQ. V shed 3 bases and J shed 3 bases, with 12 bases lying between them. This CDR3 has 15 amino acids. This CDR3 reads CASSHPSGHNQPQHF. The CDR3, as DNA: TGTGCCAGCAGCCACCCGTCTGGTCACAATCAGCCCCAGCATTTT.

This chain uses TRBV7-2 with TRBJ2-5; 9 bases align to TRBD1. The germline CDR1 and CDR2 sequences are SGHTA and FQGNSA. With 2 bases clipped from V and 5 bases from J, the junction kept 6 bases outside the gene matches. The CDR3 length is 15 residues. The CDR3 loop is CASSLPGTGWETQYF. CDR3 bases: TGTGCCAGCAGCTTACCAGGGACAGGGTGGGAGACCCAGTACTTC.

This clonotype was detected ten times or more. The gene calls are TRBV19 and TRBJ2-2; D gene ambiguous. Germline V gene data show CDR1 as LNHDA and CDR2 as SQIVND (reference sequence). The V end was cut by 10 bases, the J end by 0 bases, with 3 bases between. CDR3 length: 11 residues. CDR3 coding DNA: TGTGCCACCACGAACACCGGGGAGCTGTTTTTT. Translation gives CATTNTGELFF.

For the CDR3, the DNA is TGTGCCAGCAGTCCCATTGCGGGACAGTTCTATGGCTACACCTTC. It specifies CASSPIAGQFYGYTF. The chain employs TRBV28 and TRBJ1-2; 7 bases are a match to TRBD1. V shed 5 bases and J 4 bases; nucleotides not matched to a gene: 10. CDR1 and CDR2 (germline): MDHEN, SYDVKM. The CDR3 has 15 amino acids.

A note on this clonotype: This could be a read error, since a much larger clone is one nucleotide away. The rearrangement uses TRBV12-3 or TRBV12-4 and TRBJ2-6; D possibly corresponds to TRBD1 (6 bases). The CDR3 is 14 amino acids. The CDR3 sequence is CASKNRAGANVLIF. The CDR3 DNA is TGTGCCAGCAAGAACAGGGCTGGGGCCAACGTCCTGATTTTC.

V usage is TRBV7-9 and J usage is TRBJ1-2; D perhaps matches TRBD1 (5 bases). Trimming pared 1 base from V and 6 bases from J, leaving 12 bases between. CDR3 length: 14 amino acids. Germline loops: CDR1 SEHNR, CDR2 FQNEAQ (reference sequence). The CDR3 here is CASSLGGVGNGYTF. The DNA of the CDR3 is TGTGCCAGCAGCTTAGGAGGGGTTGGCAATGGCTACACCTTC.

This clonotype appeared a few times. This chain links TRBV7-9 with TRBJ2-1; TRBD2 matches at 13 bases. The CDR3 has 17 residues. Looked up from germline, CDR1 is SEHNR and CDR2 is FQNEAQ (reference sequence). Losses at the gene ends were 2 bases for V and 9 bases for J; bases not matched to a gene: 10. The CDR3 bases are TGTGCCAGCAGCTTAATCACTAGCGGGGGGGCCTTCGGTGAGCAGTTCTTC. Its translation is CASSLITSGGAFGEQFF.

In DNA, the CDR3 is TGTGCCAGCAGCCAAGGGGACAACTACAATGAGCAGTTCTTC. As protein: CASSQGDNYNEQFF. The chain uses TRBV4-2 and TRBJ2-1, with D maybe TRBD1 (6 bases). The CDR3 is made up of 14 amino acids. Germline V CDR1 and CDR2: LGHNA, YNFKEQ. The V end lost 1 base, the J end lost 3 bases, and 7 bases lay between the germline ends.

The chain carries TRBV4-3 and TRBJ2-1, with D perhaps assigned TRBD1 or TRBD2 (6 bases each). The CDR3 consists of 17 residues. CDR1 is LGHNA and CDR2 is YSLEER in the germline V gene. Trimming pared 0 bases from V and 11 bases from J, leaving 23 bases between. CDR3 residues: CASSQDSRGPALLKQFF. DNA of the CDR3: TGCGCCAGCAGCCAAGATTCCCGGGGGCCCGCCTTATTGAAGCAGTTCTTC.

This clonotype was observed a handful of times. CDR3 nucleotide sequence: TGTGCCAGCAGTTTACCTACTGAGGGACTAGCGGGAGTAGCAGATACGCAGTATTTT. This translates into CASSLPTEGLAGVADTQYF. The chain combines TRBV28 with TRBJ2-3, with 14 positions matching TRBD2. The CDR3 totals 19 residues. Germline values: CDR1 MDHEN, CDR2 SYDVKM. V was clipped by 2 bases and J by 4 bases; unmatched bases: 11.

This clonotype was recorded a few times. The CDR3 DNA is TGTGCCAGCAGTAAGGGCGGGGGCCCTAGCACAGATACGCAGTATTTT. This codes for CASSKGGGPSTDTQYF. This chain links TRBV25-1 with TRBJ2-3; maybe TRBD2 (7 bases). The CDR3 is 16 residues long. V lost 5 bases and J lost 0, with 15 bases in between. Germline V CDR1 and CDR2: MGHDK, SYGVNS.

This clonotype appeared many times. The chain combines TRBV27 with TRBJ1-2; D unresolved. The germline V gene has CDR1 MNHEY and CDR2 SMNVEV (reference sequence). The CDR3 has 13 amino acids. Trimming removed 2 bases at V and 2 bases at J, with 6 bases between. The CDR3 sequence: CASSLKQNYGYTF. The CDR3 nucleotides read TGTGCCAGCAGTTTAAAACAGAACTATGGCTACACCTTC.

The gene calls are TRBV7-9 and TRBJ1-1; D is undetermined. Germline V gene lookup returns CDR1 SEHNR and CDR2 FQNEAQ (reference sequence). Between the trimmed V and J ends, which lost 5 bases and 3 bases, there was a span of 10 bases. There are 13 residues in the CDR3. The CDR3 region has the DNA TGTGCCAGCAGCCCGGCCCCCCACACTGAAGCTTTCTTT. Translated, it gives CASSPAPHTEAFF.

This chain links TRBV9 with TRBJ2-1; D perhaps matches TRBD2 (5 bases). Per the germline V gene, CDR1 is SGDLS and CDR2 is YYNGEE. The CDR3 spans 15 residues. V lost 3 bases to trimming and J lost 3 bases, with 13 bases between them. CDR3 nucleotides: TGTGCCAGCAGCGAGTCGAGCGGATACTACAATGAGCAGTTCTTC. Encoded protein: CASSESSGYYNEQFF.

This clonotype was detected many times. The chain has TRBV5-1 and TRBJ2-3; 7 bases agree with TRBD1. CDR1 and CDR2 from the germline V gene are SGHRS and YFSETQ. The J segment lost 0 bases and the V segment lost 5 bases, leaving 12 bases of the junction unmatched. This CDR3 is 17 amino acids long. CDR3 in amino acids: CASRIYIQGVSTDTQYF. The CDR3 DNA is TGCGCCAGCAGAATTTACATCCAGGGGGTCAGCACAGATACGCAGTATTTT.

This clonotype was detected ten times or more. The chain joins TRBV7-9 to TRBJ2-5; 7 bases are shared with TRBD2. The CDR3 is made up of 15 amino acids. Germline assignment: CDR1 SEHNR and CDR2 FQNEAQ (reference sequence). The J segment lost 4 bases and the V segment lost 3 bases, leaving 8 bases of the junction unmatched. The CDR3 loop reads CASSFGLVSGETQYF. In nucleotides, the CDR3 is TGTGCCAGCAGCTTCGGACTAGTCTCAGGAGAGACCCAGTACTTC. Full variable domain (remainder filled in from reference TRBV7-9 and TRBJ2-5): DTGVSQNPRHKITKRGQNVTFRCDPISEHNRLYWYRQTLGQGPEFLTYFQNEAQLEKSRLLSDRFSAERPKGSFSTLEIQRTEQGDSAMYLCASSFGLVSGETQYFGPGTRLLVL.

This chain joins TRBV20-1 and TRBJ2-7; tentatively, D is TRBD1 or TRBD2 (5 bases each). Trimming took off 1 base at V and 2 bases at J, with 9 bases between the two ends. The CDR3 covers 13 residues. Germline V gene lookup returns CDR1 DFQATT and CDR2 SNEGSKA (reference sequence). The CDR3 nucleotides read TGCAGTGCTAGAGGGGGGTTTGCCTACGAGCAGTACTTC. Its translation: CSARGGFAYEQYF.

With regard to this clonotype: Without the conserved terminal phenylalanine or tryptophan, this CDR3 likely stems from a read error. This sequence joins TRBV2 and TRBJ1-1; D is undetermined. Germline assignment: CDR1 SNHLY and CDR2 FYNNEI. The ends were cut back, 6 bases at V and 4 bases at J, with 6 bases in the middle. The CDR3 consists of 11 residues. The CDR3 bases are TGTGCCAGCAGGACAACCACTGAAGCTTTCTTA. Translating gives CASRTTTEAFL.